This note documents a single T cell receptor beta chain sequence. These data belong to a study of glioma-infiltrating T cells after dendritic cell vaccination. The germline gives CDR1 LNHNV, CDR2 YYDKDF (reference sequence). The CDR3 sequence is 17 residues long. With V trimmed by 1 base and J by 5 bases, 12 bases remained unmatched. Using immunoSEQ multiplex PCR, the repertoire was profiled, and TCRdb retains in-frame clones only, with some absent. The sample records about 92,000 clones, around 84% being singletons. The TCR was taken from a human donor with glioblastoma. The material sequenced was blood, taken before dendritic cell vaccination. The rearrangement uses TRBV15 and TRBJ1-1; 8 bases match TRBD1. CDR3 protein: CATSRGQGAPRGTEAFF. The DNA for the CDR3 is TGTGCCACCAGCAGAGGCCAGGGGGCCCCCAGAGGGACTGAAGCTTTCTTT.